This TCR beta chain comes out of a study of T-cell memory formation after mild COVID-19. TCRalpha and TCRbeta libraries used 5'RACE with constant-segment primers and UMIs. TCRdb recomputed calls from the 5' RACE reads with MiXCR, one row per CDR3 protein. The data hold roughly 120,000 distinct CDR3 sequences, with approximately 21% observed a single time. A word on this clonotype: Its antigen is currently unknown.

Study-level findings and limits: Most CD4+ clones that shrank were in CM and EM, while CD8+ ones turned up in EMRA. In pre-infection memory, a portion of responding clones appeared, which suggested that cross-reactive memory joined.

Germline V lookup: CDR1 SGHTA, CDR2 FQGTGA. The CDR3 is 15 residues long. Trimming shortened V by 2 bases and J by 6 bases, and 14 bases separated the two germline ends. The receptor was derived from a man aged 18 to 29 who had mild COVID-19 (a few samples of this study predate the infection). Cell type and time point are not known. The sample was PBMCs or a T cell subset sorted from them (not recorded which). V gene TRBV7-3 combines with J gene TRBJ2-1, with D perhaps matching TRBD1 (6 bases). The CDR3 bases are TGTGCCAGCAGCTTATTTAGTTTCAGGGGCAATGAGCAGTTCTTC. Translating it yields CASSLFSFRGNEQFF.